A selection of T cell receptor beta chains follows, all from one sample in a study of blood T cell repertoires in COVID-19. Profiled with immunoSEQ multiplex PCR; TCRdb holds only in-frame clones, not every one. The sample holds hundreds of thousands of clones; roughly 85% are singletons and the top ten take 4.5% to 6%. Specimen: peripheral blood. The source of these receptors is a middle-aged man with active or convalescent COVID-19. Both conserved end residues are part of each CDR3. The D gene is left open where the match is weak. Not all rows give a size; the values are once, few, many and, for expanded clones, a class.

j_call d_call clone_size v_call cdr3_nt cdr3_aa
TRBJ2-6 TRBD2 - TRBV7-2 TGTGCCAGCAGCTTTACGGGAGGGCCCTTTTCCGGGGCCAACGTCCTGACTTTC CASSFTGGPFSGANVLTF
TRBJ1-2 - - TRBV20-1 TGCAGTGCTAGGGCCCGGGGGGGCTACACCTTC CSARARGGYTF
TRBJ1-1 - - TRBV7-9 TGTGCCAGCAGCGACCTGGCAGGTTTGGCATCGGAAGCTTTCTTT CASSDLAGLASEAFF
TRBJ2-7 TRBD2 once TRBV27 TGTGCCAGCACCGGGACTAGCCCCTACGAGCAGTACTTC CASTGTSPYEQYF
TRBJ2-3 - - TRBV28 TGTGCCAGCAGCCGGGGGTCCTTCCATCTCACAGATACGCAGTATTTT CASSRGSFHLTDTQYF
TRBJ2-1 - - TRBV4-1 TGCGCCAGCAGCCTCACAGGGACCTACAATGAGCAGTTCTTC CASSLTGTYNEQFF
TRBJ1-2 TRBD1 - TRBV4-1 TGCGCCAGCAGCCAAGACATTTACAGGGGGGCTGGCTATGGCTACACCTTC CASSQDIYRGAGYGYTF
TRBJ2-3 - - TRBV5-1 TGCGCCAGCAGGGCTGCAGAAACCACAGATACGCAGTATTTT CASRAAETTDTQYF
TRBJ1-2 - - TRBV7-9 TGTGCCAGCAGCCTCTCCGGGACACCTTCTAACTATGGCTACACCTTC CASSLSGTPSNYGYTF
TRBJ2-5 - - TRBV5-6 TGTGCCAGCAGCTTGGGTATAAGAGGGACCCAGTACTTC CASSLGIRGTQYF
TRBJ2-1 - - TRBV3-1/TRBV3-2 TGTGCCAGCAGCGTAGTCGTTAATGAGCAGTTCTTC CASSVVVNEQFF
TRBJ1-2 - - TRBV4-1 TGCGCCAGCAGCCAAGATCTGACAGTTAACTATGGCTACACCTTC CASSQDLTVNYGYTF
TRBJ1-4 - - TRBV5-1 TGCGCCAGCAGCCCCGGGGTGACGAGGTTCTTTGAAAAACTGTTTTTT CASSPGVTRFFEKLFF
TRBJ2-3 - - TRBV4-1 TGCGCCAGCAGCCCCGGCCGGGAAGATACGCAGTATTTT CASSPGREDTQYF
TRBJ1-4 - - TRBV10-3 TGTGCCATCAGTGAGTCGACTGATGAAAAACTGTTTTTT CAISESTDEKLFF
TRBJ1-1 TRBD1 - TRBV29-1 TGCAGCGTTGTCGGGGAACAGGGGAAGGTTTATGGTGAAGCTTTCTTT CSVVGEQGKVYGEAFF
TRBJ2-3 - - TRBV3-1/TRBV3-2 TGTGCCAGCAGCCAAGCGAAAGGAAGGGGGGGCGCAAGGGCAGATACGCAGTATTTT CASSQAKGRGGARADTQYF
TRBJ1-4 TRBD1 - TRBV4-1 TGCGCCAGCAGCCAAGGCGGACAGGGAAGCGAAAAACTGTTTTTT CASSQGGQGSEKLFF
TRBJ1-1 - - TRBV6-6 TGTGCCAGCAGTTACGGGGGCGAGGTTACTGAAGCTTTCTTT CASSYGGEVTEAFF
TRBJ2-5 - - TRBV7-7 TGTGCTAGCAGCTTGACGGGGTCCGCCCAAGAGACCCAGTACTTC CASSLTGSAQETQYF
TRBJ2-7 - - TRBV6-1 TGTGCCAGCAGTGACAGATACGAGCAGTACTTC CASSDRYEQYF
TRBJ2-1 - - TRBV10-3 TGTGCCATCAGTGAGGCATGGACTCAAAGGTCACGGGAGCAGTTCTTC CAISEAWTQRSREQFF
TRBJ2-1 TRBD2 - TRBV2 TGTGCCAGCAGTGCCCTAGCGGGAGGGCCCTGGTTCTTC CASSALAGGPWFF
TRBJ1-2 TRBD1 - TRBV4-3 TGCGCCAGCAGCCCACAGGGGATAGGTGGCTACACCTTC CASSPQGIGGYTF
TRBJ2-3 TRBD1 - TRBV7-9 TGTGCCAGCAGCTCGGGACAGCCAAGCACAGATACGCAGTATTTT CASSSGQPSTDTQYF